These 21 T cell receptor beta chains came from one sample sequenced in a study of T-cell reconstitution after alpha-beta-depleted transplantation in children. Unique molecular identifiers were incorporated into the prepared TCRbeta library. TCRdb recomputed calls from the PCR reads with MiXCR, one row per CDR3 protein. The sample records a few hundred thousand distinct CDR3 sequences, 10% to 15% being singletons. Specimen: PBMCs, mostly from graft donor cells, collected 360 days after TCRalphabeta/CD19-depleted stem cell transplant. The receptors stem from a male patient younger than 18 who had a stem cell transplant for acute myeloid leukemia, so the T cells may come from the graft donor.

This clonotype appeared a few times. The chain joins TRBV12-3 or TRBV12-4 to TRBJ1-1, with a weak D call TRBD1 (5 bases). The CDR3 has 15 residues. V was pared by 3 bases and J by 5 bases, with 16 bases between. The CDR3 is CASSLIGEGRTEAFF. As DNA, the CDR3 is TGTGCCAGCAGTTTGATAGGGGAGGGTCGGACTGAAGCTTTCTTT.

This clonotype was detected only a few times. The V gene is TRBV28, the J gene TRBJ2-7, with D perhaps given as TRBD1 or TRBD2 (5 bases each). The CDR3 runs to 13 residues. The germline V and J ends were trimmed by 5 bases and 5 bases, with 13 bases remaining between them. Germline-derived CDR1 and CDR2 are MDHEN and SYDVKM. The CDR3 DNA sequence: TGTGCCAGCAGTACTTGGGACGTCCACGAGCAGTACTTC. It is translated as CASSTWDVHEQYF.

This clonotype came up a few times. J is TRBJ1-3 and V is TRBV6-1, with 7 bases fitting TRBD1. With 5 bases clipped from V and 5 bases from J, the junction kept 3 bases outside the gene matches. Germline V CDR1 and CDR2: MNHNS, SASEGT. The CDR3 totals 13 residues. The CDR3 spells CASSRQGRNTIYF. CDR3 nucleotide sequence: TGTGCCAGCAGTAGACAGGGCCGAAACACCATATATTTT.

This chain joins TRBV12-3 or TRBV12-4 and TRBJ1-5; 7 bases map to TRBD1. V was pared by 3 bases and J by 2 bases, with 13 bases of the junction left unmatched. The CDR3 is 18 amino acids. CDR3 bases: TGTGCCAGCAGTTTCCCCCTACGACAGGGTCGCGGCAATCAGCCCCAGCATTTT. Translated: CASSFPLRQGRGNQPQHF.

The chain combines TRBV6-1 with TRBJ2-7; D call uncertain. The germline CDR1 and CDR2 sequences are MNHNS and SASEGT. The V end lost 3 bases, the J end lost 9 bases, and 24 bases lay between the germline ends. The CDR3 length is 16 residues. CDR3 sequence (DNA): TGTGCCAGCAGTGACCCCTTAATTAGTCCGCGAATCGCGCAGTACTTC. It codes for CASSDPLISPRIAQYF.

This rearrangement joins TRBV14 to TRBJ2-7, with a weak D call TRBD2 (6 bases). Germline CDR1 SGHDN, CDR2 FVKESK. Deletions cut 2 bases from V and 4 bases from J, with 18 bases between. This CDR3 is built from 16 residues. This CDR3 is CASSQFRFGSEYEQYF. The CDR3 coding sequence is TGTGCCAGCAGCCAATTTCGTTTCGGGAGTGAATACGAGCAGTACTTC.

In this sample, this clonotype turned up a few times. The CDR3 protein is CASSFSRPQYF. In DNA, the CDR3 is TGTGCCAGCAGTTTTTCCAGACCTCAGTACTTC. The chain combines TRBV12-3 or TRBV12-4 with TRBJ2-5; D is undetermined. The CDR3 consists of 11 residues. V lost 3 bases and J 11 bases, leaving 10 bases between the germline ends.

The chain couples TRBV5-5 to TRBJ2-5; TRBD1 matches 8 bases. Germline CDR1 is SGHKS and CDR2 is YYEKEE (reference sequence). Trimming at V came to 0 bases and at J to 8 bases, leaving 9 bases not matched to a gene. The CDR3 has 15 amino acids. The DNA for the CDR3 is TGTGCCAGCAGCTTGGCGGACAGGGAGAAGGAAACCCAGTACTTC. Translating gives CASSLADREKETQYF.

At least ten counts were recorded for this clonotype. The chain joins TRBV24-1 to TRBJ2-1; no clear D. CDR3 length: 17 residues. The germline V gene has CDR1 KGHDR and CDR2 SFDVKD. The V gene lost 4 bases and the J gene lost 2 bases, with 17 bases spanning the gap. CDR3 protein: CATSDSFRASTYNEQFF. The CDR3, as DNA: TGTGCCACCAGTGACAGCTTTAGGGCCTCGACCTACAATGAGCAGTTCTTC.

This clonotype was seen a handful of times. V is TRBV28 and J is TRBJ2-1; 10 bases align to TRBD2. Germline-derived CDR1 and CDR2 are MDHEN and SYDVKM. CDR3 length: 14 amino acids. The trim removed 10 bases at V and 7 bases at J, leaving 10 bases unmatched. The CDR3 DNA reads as TGTGCCACCAGGACTAGCGGTATTCATAATGAGCAGTTCTTC. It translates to CATRTSGIHNEQFF.

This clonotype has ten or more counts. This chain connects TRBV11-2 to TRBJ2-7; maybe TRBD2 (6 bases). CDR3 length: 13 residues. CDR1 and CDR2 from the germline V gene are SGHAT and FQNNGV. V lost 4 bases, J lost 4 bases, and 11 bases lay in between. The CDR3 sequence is CASSSGGVYEQYF. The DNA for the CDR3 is TGTGCCAGCAGCTCAGGAGGGGTGTACGAGCAGTACTTC.

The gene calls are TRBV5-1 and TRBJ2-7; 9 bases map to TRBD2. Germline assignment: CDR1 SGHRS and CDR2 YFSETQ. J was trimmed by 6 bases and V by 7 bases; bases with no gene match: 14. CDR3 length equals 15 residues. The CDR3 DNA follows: TGCGCCAGCCGATCCGTAGCGGGACTAGCTAGCGAGCAGTACTTC. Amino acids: CASRSVAGLASEQYF.

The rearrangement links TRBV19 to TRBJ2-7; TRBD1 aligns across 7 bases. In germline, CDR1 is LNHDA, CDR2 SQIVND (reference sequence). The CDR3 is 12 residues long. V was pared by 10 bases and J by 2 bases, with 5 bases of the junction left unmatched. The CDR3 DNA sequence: TGTGCCACTAGACAGGGCCCCTACGAGCAGTACTTC. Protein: CATRQGPYEQYF.

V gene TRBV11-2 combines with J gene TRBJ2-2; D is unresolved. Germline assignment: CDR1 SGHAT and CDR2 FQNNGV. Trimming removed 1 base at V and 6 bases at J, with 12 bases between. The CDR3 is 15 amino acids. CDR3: CASSLGAPKAGELFF. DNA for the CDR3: TGTGCCAGCAGCTTAGGGGCCCCAAAAGCCGGGGAGCTGTTTTTT.

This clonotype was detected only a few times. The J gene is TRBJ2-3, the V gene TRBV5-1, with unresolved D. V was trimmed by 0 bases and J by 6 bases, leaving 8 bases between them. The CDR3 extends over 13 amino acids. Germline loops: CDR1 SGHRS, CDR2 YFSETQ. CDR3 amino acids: CASSLGLGDTQYF. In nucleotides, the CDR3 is TGCGCCAGCAGCTTGGGGTTAGGGGATACGCAGTATTTT.

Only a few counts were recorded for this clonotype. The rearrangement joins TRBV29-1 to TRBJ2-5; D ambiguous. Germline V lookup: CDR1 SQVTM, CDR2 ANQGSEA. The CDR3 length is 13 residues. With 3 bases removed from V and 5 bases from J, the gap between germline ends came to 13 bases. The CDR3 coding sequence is TGCAGCGTTGATGGCAGGTTTTCGGAGACCCAGTACTTC. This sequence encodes CSVDGRFSETQYF.

The CDR3 DNA reads TGCAGTGCTGTCGGGACAGGGAATCCCTACGAGCAGTACTTC. This sequence encodes CSAVGTGNPYEQYF. The chain joins TRBV20-1 to TRBJ2-7; 9 bases map to TRBD1. The CDR3 sequence is 14 residues long. In germline, CDR1 is DFQATT, CDR2 SNEGSKA (reference sequence). Losses at the gene ends were 5 bases for V and 2 bases for J; bases not matched to a gene: 7.

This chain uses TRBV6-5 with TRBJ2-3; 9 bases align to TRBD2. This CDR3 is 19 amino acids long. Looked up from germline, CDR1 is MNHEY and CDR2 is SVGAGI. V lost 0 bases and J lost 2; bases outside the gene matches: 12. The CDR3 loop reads CASSYSFLAGISPTDTQYF. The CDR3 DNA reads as TGTGCCAGCAGTTACTCGTTTCTAGCGGGAATTTCCCCCACAGATACGCAGTATTTT.

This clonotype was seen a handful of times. For the CDR3, the DNA is TGTGCCAGCAGAACTTACCCCCATGGGGCAGGGATAGGCAATGAGCAGTTCTTC. Its translation is CASRTYPHGAGIGNEQFF. This rearrangement joins TRBV28 to TRBJ2-1, with D perhaps matching TRBD1 (5 bases). The germline V gene encodes CDR1 MDHEN and CDR2 SYDVKM. The CDR3 consists of 18 residues. V lost 6 bases, J lost 6 bases, and 27 bases lay in between.

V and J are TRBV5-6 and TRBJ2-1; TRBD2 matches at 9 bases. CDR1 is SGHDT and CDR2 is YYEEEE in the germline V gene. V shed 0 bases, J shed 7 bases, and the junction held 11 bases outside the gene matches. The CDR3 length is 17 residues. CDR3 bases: TGTGCCAGCAGCTTGGATATTCGCGGGAGGGCCCTAAATGAGCAGTTCTTC. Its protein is CASSLDIRGRALNEQFF.

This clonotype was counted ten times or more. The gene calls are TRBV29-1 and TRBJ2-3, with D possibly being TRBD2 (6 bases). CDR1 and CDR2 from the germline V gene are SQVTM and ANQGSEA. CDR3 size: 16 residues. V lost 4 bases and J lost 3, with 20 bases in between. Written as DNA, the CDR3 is TGCAGCGTTGCTGGTACCGTTGGAGGGGCGACAGATACGCAGTATTTT. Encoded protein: CSVAGTVGGATDTQYF.